The 13 T cell receptor beta chains below were found in one sample sequenced in a study of blood T cell repertoires in COVID-19 (dated by TCRdb to the early 2020s). Libraries were built with the immunoSEQ multiplex PCR assay. In TCRdb, the immuneACCESS table is reduced to in-frame sequences with V and J assigned. These tables do not hold every clone; where another copy was compared, an unresolved V gene accounts for under half, and the others remain unexplained. The table for this sample lists fewer than 150,000 clones; 84% of them were counted only once. The ten largest clones capture 1.6% of the sample. The specimen was PBMCs or T cells enriched from blood (not recorded which). These receptors all come from a woman under 30 who had been exposed to COVID-19.

The rearrangement links TRBV7-8 to TRBJ1-6; 7 bases match TRBD1. The V segment lost 1 base and the J segment 10 bases; nucleotides outside the gene matches: 7. The CDR3 spans 15 residues. Germline lookup yields CDR1 SGHVS and CDR2 FQNEAQ. In DNA, the CDR3 is TGTGCCAGCAGCTTAGGGCGACAGGGAGGCTCACCCCTCCACTTT. Residues: CASSLGRQGGSPLHF.

This sequence joins TRBV2 and TRBJ1-5, with a possible D match to TRBD1 (5 bases). Trimming pared 11 bases from V and 4 bases from J, leaving 9 bases between. This CDR3 spans 11 amino acids. In germline, CDR1 is SNHLY, CDR2 FYNNEI. CDR3: CAGAGNQPQHF. CDR3 coding DNA: TGTGCCGGGGCGGGAAATCAGCCCCAGCATTTT. The full variable domain, completed using reference TRBV2 and TRBJ1-5, is EPEVTQTPSHQVTQMGQEVILRCVPISNHLYFYWYRQILGQKVEFLVSFYNNEISEKSEIFDDQFSVERPDGSNFTLKIRSTKLEDSAMYFCAGAGNQPQHFGDGTRLSIL.

This clone was recorded once. V usage is TRBV6-4 and J usage is TRBJ2-1; TRBD1 agrees at 7 bases. CDR3 size: 15 residues. Germline CDR1 reads MRHNA; CDR2 reads SNTAGT. After removal of 3 bases from V and 6 bases from J, the junction contained 8 bases not matched to a gene. The chain's CDR3 is CASSEKGTAINEQFF. CDR3 nucleotides: TGTGCCAGCAGTGAAAAGGGGACAGCCATCAATGAGCAGTTCTTC.

This clone was counted between two and nine times. The rearrangement joins TRBV10-3 to TRBJ1-3; no clear D. CDR3 length equals 16 residues. Germline V gives CDR1 ENHRY, CDR2 SYGVKD. Trimming took 3 bases from V and 0 from J, leaving 12 bases between them. This chain's CDR3 is CAISDPGATSGNTIYF. CDR3 bases: TGTGCCATCAGTGACCCGGGAGCCACCTCTGGAAACACCATATATTTT.

J is TRBJ1-1 and V is TRBV30; D not resolved. The CDR3 has 12 amino acids. Trimming shortened V by 3 bases and J by 1 base, and 6 bases separated the two germline ends. Germline lookup yields CDR1 GTSNPN and CDR2 SVGIG (reference sequence). CDR3 bases: TGTGCCTGGAGACTCGGGAACACTGAAGCTTTCTTT. This encodes CAWRLGNTEAFF.

This clone was seen a few times. The V call is TRBV25-1, the J call TRBJ1-1; D is ambiguous. The germline CDR1 and CDR2 sequences are MGHDK and SYGVNS. V lost 7 bases and J lost 7, with 16 bases in between. The CDR3 spans 13 residues. The CDR3 DNA reads TGTGCCAGCATTCCGACGGGAGCCCTTGAAGCTTTCTTT. It codes for CASIPTGALEAFF.

The sample holds a few counts of this clone. This chain joins TRBV7-8 and TRBJ2-2; 9 bases are a match to TRBD1. Germline-derived CDR1 and CDR2 are SGHVS and FQNEAQ. Trimming at V came to 4 bases and at J to 4 bases, leaving 10 bases not matched to a gene. This CDR3 has 17 amino acids. As DNA, the CDR3 is TGTGCCAGCAGCTCAAGTGCCGGGACAGGGCGCACCGGGGAGCTGTTTTTT. This translates into CASSSSAGTGRTGELFF.

This sequence joins TRBV5-4 and TRBJ1-2, with 7 bases aligning to TRBD1. Germline V gene sequence: CDR1 SGHNT, CDR2 YYREEE (reference sequence). The CDR3 runs 14 residues. V shed 5 bases, J shed 2 bases, and the junction held 6 bases outside the gene matches. CDR3 residues: CASRGMGQNYGYTF. As DNA, the CDR3 is TGTGCCAGCAGAGGAATGGGACAGAACTATGGCTACACCTTC.

The genes are TRBV29-1 and TRBJ2-1, with D maybe TRBD2 (6 bases). Germline V gene lookup returns CDR1 SQVTM and CDR2 ANQGSEA. The CDR3 runs to 13 residues. Trimming left V 6 bases short and J 9 bases short, with 18 bases between. CDR3 sequence (DNA): TGCAGCGTGGCCTTGTTATTGGGAGGTGAGCAGTTCTTC. As protein: CSVALLLGGEQFF.

This chain uses TRBV25-1 with TRBJ1-5; 7 bases line up with TRBD1. Germline V CDR1 and CDR2: MGHDK, SYGVNS. Trimming at V came to 8 bases and at J to 8 bases, leaving 12 bases not matched to a gene. The CDR3 spans 14 residues. The CDR3 here is CASERSGGREPQHF. In nucleotides, the CDR3 is TGTGCCAGCGAGAGGTCAGGGGGGCGAGAGCCCCAGCATTTT.

The chain uses TRBV6-2 or TRBV6-3 and TRBJ1-1, with unresolved D. The V gene's germline CDR1 is MNHEY and CDR2 SVGEGT. Trimming pared 2 bases from V and 0 bases from J, leaving 19 bases between. CDR3 length: 18 amino acids. The CDR3 is CASSYPRDGVRLNTEAFF. DNA of the CDR3: TGTGCCAGCAGTTACCCTCGGGATGGGGTACGGTTGAACACTGAAGCTTTCTTT.

The rearrangement joins TRBV2 to TRBJ2-1; TRBD2 aligns across 13 bases. Germline-derived CDR1 and CDR2 are SNHLY and FYNNEI. V was clipped by 3 bases and J by 5 bases; unmatched bases: 1. CDR3 length: 15 residues. The CDR3, as DNA: TGTGCCAGCAGTGAGGGGACTAGCGGGGACAATGAGCAGTTCTTC. Amino acid sequence: CASSEGTSGDNEQFF.

The CDR3 here is CASSLGSEAFF. CDR3 sequence (DNA): TGTGCCAGCAGTTTAGGGAGTGAAGCTTTCTTT. The chain recombines TRBV28 with TRBJ1-1; D gene uncertain. V was pared by 2 bases and J by 7 bases, with 5 bases between. This CDR3 has 11 residues. Germline lookup yields CDR1 MDHEN and CDR2 SYDVKM.